The TCR beta chain under discussion was sequenced for a study of pediatric ulcerative colitis. Study-wide context: Seven patients showed pancolitis and two showed left-sided colitis.

Comments on this clone: Its antigen remains unknown.

Study results and caveats: Repertoires came from total lymphocyte DNA, so rare subsets like regulatory T cells may be missed. Blood-rectal clonal overlap within each person was significantly higher in ulcerative colitis patients than controls.

The protocol was immunoSEQ multiplex PCR, while the TCRdb copy is restricted to in-frame clones and leaves out a portion. Among approximately 30,000 clones, around 80% were seen once, and the ten largest hold approximately 4%. The sequence came from a boy aged 10-17 years with severe ulcerative colitis. The source material was blood.

The CDR3 coding sequence is TGTGCCAGCAGCTTGGTTTATCGGGGTGGCGGGGAGCTGTTTTTT. Translated, it gives CASSLVYRGGGELFF. This chain connects TRBV5-6 to TRBJ2-2; a weak D match, TRBD2 (5 bases). This CDR3 is built from 15 residues. Germline V lookup: CDR1 SGHDT, CDR2 YYEEEE. Deletions cut 0 bases from V and 7 bases from J, with 13 bases between.